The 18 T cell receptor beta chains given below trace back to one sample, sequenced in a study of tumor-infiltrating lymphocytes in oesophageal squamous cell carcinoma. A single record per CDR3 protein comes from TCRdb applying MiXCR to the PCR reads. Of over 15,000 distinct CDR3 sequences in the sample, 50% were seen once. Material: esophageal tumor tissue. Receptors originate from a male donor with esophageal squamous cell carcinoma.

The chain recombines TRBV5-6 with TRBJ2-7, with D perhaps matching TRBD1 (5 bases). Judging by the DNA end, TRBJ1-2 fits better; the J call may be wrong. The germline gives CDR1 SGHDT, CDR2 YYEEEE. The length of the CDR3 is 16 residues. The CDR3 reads CASSLSRTLANYGYTF. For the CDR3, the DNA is TGTGCCAGCAGCTTATCAAGGACATTAGCTAACTATGGCTACACCTTC.

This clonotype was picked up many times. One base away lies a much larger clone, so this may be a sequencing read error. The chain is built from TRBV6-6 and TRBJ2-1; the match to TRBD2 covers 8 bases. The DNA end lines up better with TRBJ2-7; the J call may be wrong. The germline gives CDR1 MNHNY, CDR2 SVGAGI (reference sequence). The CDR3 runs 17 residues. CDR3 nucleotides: TGTGCCAGCAGTTACTCGAAAGCCACTAGCGGTTACAATGAGCAGTACTTC. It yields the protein CASSYSKATSGYNEQYF.

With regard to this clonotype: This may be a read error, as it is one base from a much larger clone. The CDR3 DNA reads as TGTGCCAGCAGTTCCGCCGGACAGGGGAGCTACGAGCAGTTCTTC. It specifies CASSSAGQGSYEQFF. The genes are TRBV27 and TRBJ2-3, with 9 bases identical to TRBD1. The J call may be incorrect, as the DNA end agrees better with TRBJ2-1. There are 15 residues in the CDR3. Germline V gene data show CDR1 as MNHEY and CDR2 as SMNVEV (reference sequence).

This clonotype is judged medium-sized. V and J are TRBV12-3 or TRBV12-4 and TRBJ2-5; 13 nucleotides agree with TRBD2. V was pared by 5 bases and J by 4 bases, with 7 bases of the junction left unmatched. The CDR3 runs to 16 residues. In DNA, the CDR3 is TGTGCCAGCAGTCAAATTGGACTAGCGGGAGTAGAGACCCAGTACTTC. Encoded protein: CASSQIGLAGVETQYF.

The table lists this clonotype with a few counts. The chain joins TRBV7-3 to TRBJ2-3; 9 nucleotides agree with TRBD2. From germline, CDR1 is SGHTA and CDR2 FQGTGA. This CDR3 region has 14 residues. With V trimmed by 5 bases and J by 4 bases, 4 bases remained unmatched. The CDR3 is CASSGSGSADTQYF. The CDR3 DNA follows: TGTGCCAGCAGCGGTAGCGGGAGTGCAGATACGCAGTATTTT.

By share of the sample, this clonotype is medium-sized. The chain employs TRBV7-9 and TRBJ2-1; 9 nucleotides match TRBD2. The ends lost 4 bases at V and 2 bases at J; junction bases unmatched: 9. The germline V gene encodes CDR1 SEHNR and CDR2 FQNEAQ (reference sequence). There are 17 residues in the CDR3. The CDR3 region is CASSSSLAGDAYNEQFF. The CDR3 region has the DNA TGTGCCAGCAGCTCCTCATTAGCGGGAGATGCCTACAATGAGCAGTTCTTC.

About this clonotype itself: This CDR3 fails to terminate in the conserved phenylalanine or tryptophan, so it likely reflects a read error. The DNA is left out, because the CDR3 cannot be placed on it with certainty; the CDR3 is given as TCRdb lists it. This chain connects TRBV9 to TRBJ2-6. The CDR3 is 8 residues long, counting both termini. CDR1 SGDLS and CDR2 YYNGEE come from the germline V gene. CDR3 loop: CASSVVGS.

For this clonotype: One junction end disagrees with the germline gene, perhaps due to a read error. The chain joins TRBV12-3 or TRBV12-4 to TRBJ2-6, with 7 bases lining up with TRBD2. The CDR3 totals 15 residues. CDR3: CASSFPGTTYGYTFF. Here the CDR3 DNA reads TGTGCCAGCAGTTTCCCCGGGACTACTTATGGCTACACCTTCTTC.

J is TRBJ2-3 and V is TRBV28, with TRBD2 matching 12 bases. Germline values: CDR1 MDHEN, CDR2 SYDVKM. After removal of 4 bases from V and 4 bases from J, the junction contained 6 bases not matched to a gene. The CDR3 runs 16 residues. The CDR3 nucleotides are TGTGCCAGCAGTTCGGGACTAGCGGGTTTGGCAGATACGCAGTATTTT. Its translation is CASSSGLAGLADTQYF.

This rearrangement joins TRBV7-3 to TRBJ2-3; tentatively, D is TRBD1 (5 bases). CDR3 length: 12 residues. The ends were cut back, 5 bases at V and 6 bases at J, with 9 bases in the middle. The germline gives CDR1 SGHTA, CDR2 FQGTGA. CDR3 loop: CASSPQGDTQYF. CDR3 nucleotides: TGTGCCAGCAGCCCGCAGGGTGATACGCAGTATTTT.

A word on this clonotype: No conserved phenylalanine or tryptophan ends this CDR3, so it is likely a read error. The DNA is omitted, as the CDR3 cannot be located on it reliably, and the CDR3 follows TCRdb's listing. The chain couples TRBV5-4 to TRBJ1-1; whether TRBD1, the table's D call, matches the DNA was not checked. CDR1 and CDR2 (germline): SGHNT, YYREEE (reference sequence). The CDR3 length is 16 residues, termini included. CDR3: CASSLAIEERPSTSGQ.

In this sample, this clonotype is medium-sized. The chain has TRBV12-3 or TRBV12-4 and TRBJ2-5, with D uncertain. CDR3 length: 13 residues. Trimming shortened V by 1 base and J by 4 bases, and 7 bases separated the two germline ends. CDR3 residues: CASSLEWGETQYF. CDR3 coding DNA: TGTGCCAGCAGTTTAGAGTGGGGAGAGACCCAGTACTTC.

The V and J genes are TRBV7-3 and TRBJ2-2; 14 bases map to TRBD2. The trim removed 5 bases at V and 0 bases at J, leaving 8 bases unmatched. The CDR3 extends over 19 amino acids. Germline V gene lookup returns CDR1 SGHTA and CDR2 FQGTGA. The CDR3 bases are TGTGCCAGCAGCCCGGGACTAGCGGGGGCCCACCCGAACACCGGGGAGCTGTTTTTT. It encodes CASSPGLAGAHPNTGELFF. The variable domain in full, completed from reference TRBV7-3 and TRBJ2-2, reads GAGVSQTPSNKVTEKGKYVELRCDPISGHTALYWYRQSLGQGPEFLIYFQGTGAADDSGLPNDRFFAVRPEGSVSTLKIQRTERGDSAVYLCASSPGLAGAHPNTGELFFGEGSRLTVL.

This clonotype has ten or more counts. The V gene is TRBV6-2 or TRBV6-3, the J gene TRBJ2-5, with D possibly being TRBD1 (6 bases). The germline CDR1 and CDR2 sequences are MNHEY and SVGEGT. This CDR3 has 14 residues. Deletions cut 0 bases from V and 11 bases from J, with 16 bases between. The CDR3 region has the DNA TGTGCCAGCAGTTACTCCAGGGGTCGCAATGAGCAGTACTTC. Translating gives CASSYSRGRNEQYF.

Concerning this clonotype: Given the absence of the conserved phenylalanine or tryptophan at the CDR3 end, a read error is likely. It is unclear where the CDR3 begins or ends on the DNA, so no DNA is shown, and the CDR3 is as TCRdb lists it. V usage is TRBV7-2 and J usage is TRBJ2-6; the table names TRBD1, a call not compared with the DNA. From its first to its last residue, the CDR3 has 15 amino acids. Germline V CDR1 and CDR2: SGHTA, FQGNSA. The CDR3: CASSLNPRREQFFGA.

Here the CDR3 DNA reads TGTGCCAGCAGTTTAGCTTCCTCTGGGGCCAACGTCCTGACTTTC. It is translated as CASSLASSGANVLTF. This chain connects TRBV12-3 or TRBV12-4 to TRBJ2-7; D ambiguous. The J call is in doubt because the DNA end fits TRBJ2-6 better. This CDR3 is built from 15 residues.

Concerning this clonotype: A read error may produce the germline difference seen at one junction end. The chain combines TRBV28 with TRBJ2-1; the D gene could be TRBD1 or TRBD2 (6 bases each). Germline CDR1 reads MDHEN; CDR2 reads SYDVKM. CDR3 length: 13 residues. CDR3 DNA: TGTGCCAGCAGGCTAGGGGGGACCGGGGAGCTGTACTTC. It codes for CASRLGGTGELYF.

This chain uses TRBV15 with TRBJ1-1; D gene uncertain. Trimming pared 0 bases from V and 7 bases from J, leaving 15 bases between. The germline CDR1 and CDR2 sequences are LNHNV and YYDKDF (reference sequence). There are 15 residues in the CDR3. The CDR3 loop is CATSREYQTAGEAFF. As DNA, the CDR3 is TGTGCCACCAGCAGAGAATACCAGACTGCGGGTGAAGCTTTCTTT.